The rows below give T cell receptor beta chains drawn from one sample of a study of shared clonotypes between healthy human individuals. The assay was immunoSEQ multiplex PCR, and TCRdb's table has in-frame clones only and misses some. The sample consists of about 510,000 clones, around 79% of them appearing once. The sequencing sample was made of PBMCs. The receptors were gathered from a middle-aged woman in good health. Some clones in this sample may be carry-over from other donors' samples. CDR3s include the opening cysteine and the closing phenylalanine or tryptophan. D genes are given only for firm matches. Size is stated for part of the rows, as once, few or many counts, or as a class when the clone is expanded.

V gene: TRBV15
D gene: .
J gene: TRBJ2-7
clone size: .
CDR3 DNA: TGTGCCACCAGCAGAGATCTGGGGACATTCCACGAGCAGTACTTC
CDR3 protein: CATSRDLGTFHEQYF

V gene: TRBV7-9
D gene: TRBD2
J gene: TRBJ2-7
clone size: .
CDR3 DNA: TGTGCCAGCAGTTCCGGGACTAGCGCCTACGAGCAGTACTTC
CDR3 protein: CASSSGTSAYEQYF

V gene: TRBV6-5
D gene: .
J gene: TRBJ2-7
clone size: .
CDR3 DNA: TGTGCCAGCAGTACCCACTACGAGCAGTACTTC
CDR3 protein: CASSTHYEQYF

V gene: TRBV5-1
D gene: .
J gene: TRBJ1-2
clone size: .
CDR3 DNA: TGCGCCAGCAGCGGGCTAACTGAGAGAAAAGGGTCTTACGGCTACACCTTC
CDR3 protein: CASSGLTERKGSYGYTF

V gene: TRBV29-1
D gene: TRBD1
J gene: TRBJ1-5
clone size: .
CDR3 DNA: TGCAGCGTGGCAGGGGGCGATCAGCCCCAGCATTTT
CDR3 protein: CSVAGGDQPQHF

V gene: TRBV15
D gene: .
J gene: TRBJ2-1
clone size: .
CDR3 DNA: TGTGCCACCAGCGGAGCAAAGAGCGGGTTTTTGGATGAGCAGTTCTTC
CDR3 protein: CATSGAKSGFLDEQFF

V gene: TRBV5-1
D gene: .
J gene: TRBJ1-1
clone size: .
CDR3 DNA: TGCGCCAGCAGCTTGGACGTGGGGAACACTGAAGCTTTCTTT
CDR3 protein: CASSLDVGNTEAFF

V gene: TRBV27
D gene: .
J gene: TRBJ2-7
clone size: .
CDR3 DNA: TGTGCCAGCAGACCGCTCGGGGCAGCGAAGACCTACGAGCAGTACTTC
CDR3 protein: CASRPLGAAKTYEQYF

V gene: TRBV9
D gene: .
J gene: TRBJ1-1
clone size: .
CDR3 DNA: TGTGCCAGCAGCGGACAGTTGGCGAACACTGAAGCTTTCTTT
CDR3 protein: CASSGQLANTEAFF

V gene: TRBV5-4
D gene: .
J gene: TRBJ2-1
clone size: .
CDR3 DNA: TGTGCCAGCAGCGCAGGGACCTTGGAGCAGTTCTTC
CDR3 protein: CASSAGTLEQFF

V gene: TRBV5-1
D gene: TRBD1
J gene: TRBJ1-2
clone size: .
CDR3 DNA: TGCGCCAGCACCCTCGGGGGACAGGCCACGAGCGGCTACACCTTC
CDR3 protein: CASTLGGQATSGYTF

V gene: TRBV5-6
D gene: TRBD2
J gene: TRBJ2-7
clone size: .
CDR3 DNA: TGTGCCAGCAGCTGGGGACTAGGGATCGAGCAGTACTTC
CDR3 protein: CASSWGLGIEQYF

V gene: TRBV7-9
D gene: .
J gene: TRBJ2-3
clone size: .
CDR3 DNA: TGTGCCAGCAGCTTATCCGGGCAAAGCACAGATACGCAGTATTTT
CDR3 protein: CASSLSGQSTDTQYF

V gene: TRBV28
D gene: TRBD2
J gene: TRBJ2-1
clone size: .
CDR3 DNA: TGTGCCAGCAGGAGTAGCGGGAGCTTCAAGTACAATGAGCAGTTCTTC
CDR3 protein: CASRSSGSFKYNEQFF

V gene: TRBV6-1
D gene: .
J gene: TRBJ2-7
clone size: .
CDR3 DNA: TGTGCCAGCAGTGAAGAGGGTTTCCCTTCCTACGAGCAGTACTTC
CDR3 protein: CASSEEGFPSYEQYF

V gene: TRBV5-6
D gene: .
J gene: TRBJ2-7
clone size: .
CDR3 DNA: TGTGCCAGCAGCCGGGACGCCCTGCTCGGCGAGCAGTACTTC
CDR3 protein: CASSRDALLGEQYF

V gene: TRBV27
D gene: .
J gene: TRBJ2-1
clone size: .
CDR3 DNA: TGTGCCAGCAGTTTAAGACAGACCCTAGATGAGCAGTTCTTC
CDR3 protein: CASSLRQTLDEQFF

V gene: TRBV7-2
D gene: .
J gene: TRBJ2-1
clone size: .
CDR3 DNA: TGTGCCAGCGCAGCCGCCTGGAGTTTATCCTACAATGAGCAGTTCTTC
CDR3 protein: CASAAAWSLSYNEQFF

V gene: TRBV27
D gene: TRBD1
J gene: TRBJ1-1
clone size: few
CDR3 DNA: TGTGCCAGCAGTTTATTGGCAGGGGGCCTGAACACTGAAGCTTTCTTT
CDR3 protein: CASSLLAGGLNTEAFF

V gene: TRBV5-1
D gene: TRBD1
J gene: TRBJ1-2
clone size: .
CDR3 DNA: TGCGCCAGCAGCTTGACAGGGGGGGATGGCTACACCTTC
CDR3 protein: CASSLTGGDGYTF

V gene: TRBV28
D gene: TRBD1
J gene: TRBJ2-7
clone size: .
CDR3 DNA: TGTGCCAGCAGAGGACAGGGGGTCTACGAGCAGTACTTC
CDR3 protein: CASRGQGVYEQYF

V gene: TRBV5-1
D gene: .
J gene: TRBJ2-7
clone size: .
CDR3 DNA: TGCGCCAGCAGCTTGTACTCTACCCCGTCCGGGGGAACCTACGAGCAGTACTTC
CDR3 protein: CASSLYSTPSGGTYEQYF

V gene: TRBV7-6
D gene: .
J gene: TRBJ1-1
clone size: .
CDR3 DNA: TGTGCCAGCAGCGCTAATAGAGCCACTGAAGCTTTCTTT
CDR3 protein: CASSANRATEAFF

V gene: TRBV2
D gene: .
J gene: TRBJ2-1
clone size: .
CDR3 DNA: TGTGCCAGCACCTTAGCGGCACTGGCCTACAATGAGCAGTTCTTC
CDR3 protein: CASTLAALAYNEQFF

V gene: TRBV28
D gene: .
J gene: TRBJ2-1
clone size: .
CDR3 DNA: TGTGCCAGCAGGCGGACCCCGTTTAGGGATGAGCAGTTCTTC
CDR3 protein: CASRRTPFRDEQFF

V gene: TRBV10-3
D gene: TRBD1
J gene: TRBJ1-5
clone size: .
CDR3 DNA: TGTGCCATCAGTGAGTTCGGTTCGGGACAGGCCGTTCAGCCCCAGCATTTT
CDR3 protein: CAISEFGSGQAVQPQHF

V gene: TRBV5-1
D gene: TRBD2
J gene: TRBJ2-7
clone size: .
CDR3 DNA: TGCGCCAGCAGCTTGGAGCCAGCGGGGCCCTACGAGCAGTACTTC
CDR3 protein: CASSLEPAGPYEQYF

V gene: TRBV5-4
D gene: .
J gene: TRBJ1-4
clone size: .
CDR3 DNA: TGTGCCAGCAGCCTCACGGGGACTAATGAAAAACTGTTTTTT
CDR3 protein: CASSLTGTNEKLFF

V gene: TRBV5-4
D gene: .
J gene: TRBJ2-2
clone size: .
CDR3 DNA: TGTGCCAGCAGCTTGGGGCTAGCTAACACCGGGGAGCTGTTTTTT
CDR3 protein: CASSLGLANTGELFF

V gene: TRBV5-6
D gene: .
J gene: TRBJ2-3
clone size: .
CDR3 DNA: TGTGCCAGCAGCTTCCGGACAGACACTAGCACAGATACGCAGTATTTT
CDR3 protein: CASSFRTDTSTDTQYF

V gene: TRBV30
D gene: .
J gene: TRBJ1-5
clone size: .
CDR3 DNA: TGTGCCTGGTCGCGGGGGCCCCCTCGGAATCAGCCCCAGCATTTT
CDR3 protein: CAWSRGPPRNQPQHF

V gene: TRBV6-1
D gene: .
J gene: TRBJ2-3
clone size: .
CDR3 DNA: TGTGCCAGCAGTGAAGCCTGGGGCACAGATACGCAGTATTTT
CDR3 protein: CASSEAWGTDTQYF

V gene: TRBV7-9
D gene: TRBD1
J gene: TRBJ2-5
clone size: .
CDR3 DNA: TGTGCCAGCAGCTTTAGGGACAGGGAATCGGGGGAGACCCAGTACTTC
CDR3 protein: CASSFRDRESGETQYF

V gene: TRBV11-1
D gene: .
J gene: TRBJ2-5
clone size: few
CDR3 DNA: TGTGCCAGCAGCGGCGACAACCCAAGTCAAGAGACCCAGTACTTC
CDR3 protein: CASSGDNPSQETQYF

V gene: TRBV28
D gene: TRBD1
J gene: TRBJ2-1
clone size: .
CDR3 DNA: TGTGCCAGCAGTAACAGGGGAAGCCACAATGAGCAGTTCTTC
CDR3 protein: CASSNRGSHNEQFF

V gene: TRBV4-3
D gene: .
J gene: TRBJ1-2
clone size: .
CDR3 DNA: TGCGCCAGCAGCCAAGGGCGCATTCGTGCCTATGGCTACACCTTC
CDR3 protein: CASSQGRIRAYGYTF

V gene: TRBV18
D gene: .
J gene: TRBJ2-3
clone size: .
CDR3 DNA: TGTGCCAGCTCACCAAACCCGGATACAGATACGCAGTATTTT
CDR3 protein: CASSPNPDTDTQYF

V gene: TRBV7-9
D gene: .
J gene: TRBJ2-7
clone size: .
CDR3 DNA: TGTGCCACTCAAACAAGCGGGTTCTACGAGCAGTACTTC
CDR3 protein: CATQTSGFYEQYF

V gene: TRBV5-4
D gene: TRBD2
J gene: TRBJ2-3
clone size: .
CDR3 DNA: TGTGCCAGCAGCTCCCACCTAGCGGGAGGAGGGGGAGATACGCAGTATTTT
CDR3 protein: CASSSHLAGGGGDTQYF

V gene: TRBV6-4
D gene: .
J gene: TRBJ1-5
clone size: .
CDR3 DNA: TGTGCCAGCAGCAAACCGGACAGCAATCAGCCCCAGCATTTT
CDR3 protein: CASSKPDSNQPQHF

V gene: TRBV19
D gene: TRBD1
J gene: TRBJ1-4
clone size: once
CDR3 DNA: TGTGCCTCCGGGACAGGGATCCAAAAACTGTTTTTT
CDR3 protein: CASGTGIQKLFF

V gene: TRBV11-2
D gene: TRBD1
J gene: TRBJ2-4
clone size: .
CDR3 DNA: TGTGCCAGCAGCCGGGGACAGGGAAACATTCAGTACTTC
CDR3 protein: CASSRGQGNIQYF

V gene: TRBV7-9
D gene: .
J gene: TRBJ2-3
clone size: .
CDR3 DNA: TGTGCCAGCAGCTTAGTTGCGGGGGCCACAGATACGCAGTATTTT
CDR3 protein: CASSLVAGATDTQYF

V gene: TRBV10-3
D gene: TRBD2
J gene: TRBJ2-3
clone size: once
CDR3 DNA: TGTGCCACAGAGTTGACTAGCGGGATGGGGACAGATACGCAGTATTTT
CDR3 protein: CATELTSGMGTDTQYF

V gene: TRBV11-2
D gene: TRBD1
J gene: TRBJ2-7
clone size: .
CDR3 DNA: TGTGCCAGCAGCTCAGTCAGGGGGCGAGGGTACGAGCAGTACTTC
CDR3 protein: CASSSVRGRGYEQYF

V gene: TRBV5-1
D gene: .
J gene: TRBJ2-2
clone size: .
CDR3 DNA: TGCGCCAGCAGCCTGCTCGGACAGAACACCGGGGAGCTGTTTTTT
CDR3 protein: CASSLLGQNTGELFF

V gene: TRBV19
D gene: .
J gene: TRBJ2-1
clone size: .
CDR3 DNA: TGTGCCAGTAGTATAGGGCCTAGCGCTAATGAGCAGTTCTTC
CDR3 protein: CASSIGPSANEQFF

V gene: TRBV7-7
D gene: TRBD1
J gene: TRBJ2-2
clone size: once
CDR3 DNA: TGTGCTAGCAGCCCGGGACAGGGACCCACCGGGGAGCTGTTTTTT
CDR3 protein: CASSPGQGPTGELFF

V gene: TRBV5-1
D gene: TRBD1
J gene: TRBJ1-1
clone size: .
CDR3 DNA: TGCGCCAGCAGCGAGGGACAGGTGGGCACTGAAGCTTTCTTT
CDR3 protein: CASSEGQVGTEAFF

V gene: TRBV19
D gene: TRBD2
J gene: TRBJ2-3
clone size: .
CDR3 DNA: TGTGCCAGTAGTAGCGGGAGGCTCTCAGATACGCAGTATTTT
CDR3 protein: CASSSGRLSDTQYF

V gene: TRBV10-3
D gene: .
J gene: TRBJ1-1
clone size: .
CDR3 DNA: TGTGCCATCAGTGAGTCAACGGGCAACACTGAAGCTTTCTTT
CDR3 protein: CAISESTGNTEAFF